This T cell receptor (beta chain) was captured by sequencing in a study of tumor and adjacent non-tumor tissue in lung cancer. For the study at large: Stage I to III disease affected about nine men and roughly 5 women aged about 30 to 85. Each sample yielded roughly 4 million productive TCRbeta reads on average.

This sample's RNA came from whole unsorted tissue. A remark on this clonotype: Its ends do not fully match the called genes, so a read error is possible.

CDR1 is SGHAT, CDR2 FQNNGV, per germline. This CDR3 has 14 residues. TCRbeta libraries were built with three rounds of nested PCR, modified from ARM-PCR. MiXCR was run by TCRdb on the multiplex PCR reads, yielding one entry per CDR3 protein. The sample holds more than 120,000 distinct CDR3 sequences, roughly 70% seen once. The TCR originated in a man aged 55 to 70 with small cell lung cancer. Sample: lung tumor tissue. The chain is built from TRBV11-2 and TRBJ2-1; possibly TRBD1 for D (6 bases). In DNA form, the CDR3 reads TGTGCCAGCAGCTCCACGGGGACATCCAATGAGCAGTTGTTC. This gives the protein CASSSTGTSNEQLF.